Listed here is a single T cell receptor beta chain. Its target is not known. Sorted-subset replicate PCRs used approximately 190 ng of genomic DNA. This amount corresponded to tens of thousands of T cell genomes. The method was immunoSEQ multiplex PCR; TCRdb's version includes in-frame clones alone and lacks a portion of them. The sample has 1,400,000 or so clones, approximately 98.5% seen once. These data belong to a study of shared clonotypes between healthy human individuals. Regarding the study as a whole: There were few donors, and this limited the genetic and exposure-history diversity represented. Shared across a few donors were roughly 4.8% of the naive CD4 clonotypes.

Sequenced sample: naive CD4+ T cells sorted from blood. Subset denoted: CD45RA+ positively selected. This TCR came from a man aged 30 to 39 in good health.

CDR3 bases: TGTGCCAGCAGCCCTGGGACCCCTTTGGGTGAGCAGTACTTC. As protein: CASSPGTPLGEQYF. The chain links TRBV5-4 to TRBJ2-7, with D perhaps matching TRBD1 or TRBD2 (5 bases each). The CDR3 consists of 14 residues. CDR1 SGHNT and CDR2 YYREEE come from the germline V gene (reference sequence). With 4 bases removed from V and 7 bases from J, the gap between germline ends came to 18 bases.